This T cell receptor beta chain was sequenced in a study of CD4 T cells in relation to SARS-CoV-2 and coronaviruses. In the study overall: After roughly ten days of antigen culture, PBMC TCR beta CDR3s were sequenced.

The length of the CDR3 is 15 residues. Germline values: CDR1 LGHDT, CDR2 YNNKEL (reference sequence). V was trimmed by 1 base and J by 4 bases, leaving 10 bases between them. Assay: immunoSEQ multiplex PCR; the TCRdb copy retains only in-frame clones and omits some. The profile shows around 40,000 clones, around 82% of them singletons. With regard to this clone: Its target is unknown.

Material for sequencing was naive CD4+ T cells from PBMCs, cultured in vitro. Subset of the sample: naive CD4+ T cells isolated by negative enrichment. This chain connects TRBV3-1 (or the pseudogene TRBV3-2) to TRBJ2-2; D is possibly TRBD2 (5 bases). The sequence was collected from an adult with COVID-19. The CDR3 DNA reads as TGTGCCAGCAGCCAAGCCTGGGGAGTCACCGGGGAGCTGTTTTTT. Translation: CASSQAWGVTGELFF.